The 23 T cell receptor beta chains presented below share a single source sample, sequenced in a study of PD-1 blockade in mismatch repair-deficient tumors. Assay: immunoSEQ multiplex PCR; the TCRdb copy retains only in-frame clones and omits some. The profile shows 20,000 to 25,000 clones, approximately 84% of them singletons. Sequenced here: peripheral blood, sampled 2 weeks after starting pembrolizumab. These receptors were taken from an adult with mismatch repair-deficient cancer.

This clone was seen a single time. This chain connects TRBV9 to TRBJ1-2; tentatively, D is TRBD1 (5 bases). Germline CDR1 SGDLS, CDR2 YYNGEE. This CDR3 has 15 amino acids. Trimming took off 0 bases at V and 4 bases at J, with 13 bases between the two ends. This chain's CDR3 is CASSVGSRVAYGYTF. CDR3 DNA sequence: TGTGCCAGCAGCGTAGGGAGCAGGGTGGCCTATGGCTACACCTTC.

This sequence joins TRBV30 and TRBJ2-7; D is unclear. In germline, CDR1 is GTSNPN, CDR2 SVGIG (reference sequence). This CDR3 comprises 12 residues. Trimming cost V 3 bases and J 2 bases, with 8 bases left between them. This CDR3 is CAWSAPAYEQYF. The CDR3 coding sequence is TGTGCCTGGAGCGCGCCAGCCTACGAGCAGTACTTC.

The J gene is TRBJ1-2, the V gene TRBV7-9; D might be TRBD1 (5 bases). The germline V gene has CDR1 SEHNR and CDR2 FQNEAQ (reference sequence). The CDR3 is 15 amino acids. V lost 0 bases and J lost 6, with 14 bases in between. CDR3 protein: CASSLAVQASNGYTF. In DNA form, the CDR3 reads TGTGCCAGCAGCTTAGCGGTACAGGCCTCCAATGGCTACACCTTC.

The chain joins TRBV28 to TRBJ2-7; TRBD1 matches at 7 bases. Germline V gives CDR1 MDHEN, CDR2 SYDVKM. V was pared by 6 bases and J by 7 bases, with 18 bases of the junction left unmatched. The CDR3 consists of 16 residues. As DNA, the CDR3 is TGTGCCAGCAGCTTGGGGTGGGGACAGACAATCGGGGAGCAGTACTTC. Translating it yields CASSLGWGQTIGEQYF.

This chain connects TRBV5-6 to TRBJ1-2; D might be TRBD1 (5 bases). The CDR3 consists of 13 residues. Trimming left V 6 bases short and J 6 bases short, with 15 bases between. CDR1 SGHDT and CDR2 YYEEEE come from the germline V gene. The CDR3 nucleotides are TGTGCCAGCACCCGGGGGAGGGAGGATGGCTACACCTTC. As protein: CASTRGREDGYTF.

V usage is TRBV28 and J usage is TRBJ2-2; D unclear. Trimming stripped 7 bases from V and 1 base from J, with 13 bases between. Germline lookup yields CDR1 MDHEN and CDR2 SYDVKM. The CDR3 runs to 15 residues. CDR3 DNA: TGTGCCAGCAAATCCGGCGGAGTGAACACCGGGGAGCTGTTTTTT. Protein: CASKSGGVNTGELFF.

The rearrangement uses TRBV11-2 and TRBJ2-1; 12 bases agree with TRBD2. This CDR3 has 17 residues. Per the germline V gene, CDR1 is SGHAT and CDR2 is FQNNGV. V lost 4 bases and J lost 5; bases outside the gene matches: 9. The CDR3 loop is CASSSGLAGIRDNEQFF. The CDR3 coding sequence is TGTGCCAGCAGCTCCGGACTAGCGGGAATAAGGGACAATGAGCAGTTCTTC.

The chain is built from TRBV5-6 and TRBJ2-7; D gene ambiguous. The germline V and J ends were trimmed by 4 bases and 0 bases, with 11 bases remaining between them. The CDR3 sequence is 14 residues long. Germline V gene sequence: CDR1 SGHDT, CDR2 YYEEEE. The CDR3 DNA is TGTGCCAGCAGCCCCACCCACCGCTCCTACGAGCAGTACTTC. It encodes CASSPTHRSYEQYF.

The rearrangement uses TRBV6-5 and TRBJ2-7; D is undetermined. In germline, CDR1 is MNHEY, CDR2 SVGAGI. The CDR3 spans 14 residues. V dropped 6 bases and J dropped 2 bases, with 14 bases sitting between them. The CDR3 bases are TGTGCCAGCAGCCAACCATTAAGTCCCTACGAGCAGTACTTC. This encodes CASSQPLSPYEQYF.

V and J are TRBV6-5 and TRBJ2-3; TRBD2 is a possible D gene (5 bases). Germline CDR1 MNHEY, CDR2 SVGAGI. V lost 4 bases to trimming and J lost 5 bases, with 10 bases between them. CDR3 length equals 13 residues. CDR3 in DNA: TGTGCCAGCAGTTTCGCTGGAGGAGATACGCAGTATTTT. Its translation is CASSFAGGDTQYF.

The chain recombines TRBV15 with TRBJ2-7; 9 bases map to TRBD1. After removal of 3 bases from V and 4 bases from J, the junction contained 10 bases not matched to a gene. The CDR3 has 16 amino acids. The germline V gene has CDR1 LNHNV and CDR2 YYDKDF (reference sequence). CDR3 nucleotide sequence: TGTGCCACCAGCAGGTCTTATGGGACAGGGCGATACGAGCAGTACTTC. Its translation: CATSRSYGTGRYEQYF.

This clone has just one count. V usage is TRBV28 and J usage is TRBJ1-3; the match to TRBD1 covers 7 bases. J gave up 2 bases and V 4 bases, and 11 bases lay outside the gene matches. Germline loops: CDR1 MDHEN, CDR2 SYDVKM. The CDR3 covers 17 residues. CDR3: CASSWALGQAAGNTIYF. The CDR3 DNA reads as TGTGCCAGCAGTTGGGCCCTCGGACAGGCCGCTGGAAACACCATATATTTT.

The rearrangement joins TRBV7-9 to TRBJ2-7; a weak D match, TRBD2 (7 bases). Trimming removed 5 bases from V and 4 bases from J, with 21 bases in between. This CDR3 spans 16 amino acids. Germline-derived CDR1 and CDR2 are SEHNR and FQNEAQ (reference sequence). The CDR3 coding sequence is TGTGCCAGCAGCCGCCCGGGGGGCCCCGTGGGATACGAGCAGTACTTC. Protein sequence: CASSRPGGPVGYEQYF.

This clone was seen once. The V call is TRBV11-3, the J call TRBJ2-7; D tentatively reads TRBD1 or TRBD2 (5 bases each). The CDR3 extends over 19 amino acids. Trimming left V 0 bases short and J 4 bases short, with 25 bases between. The germline V gene encodes CDR1 SGHNT and CDR2 YENEEA. The CDR3 DNA sequence: TGTGCCAGCAGCTTAGATAAGATATGGGGGAAGGGCTACCATTACGAGCAGTACTTC. This codes for CASSLDKIWGKGYHYEQYF.

V gene TRBV4-3 combines with J gene TRBJ2-1, with D tentatively TRBD2 (6 bases). The CDR3 sequence is 15 residues long. Trimming removed 0 bases at V and 5 bases at J, with 11 bases between. Per germline, CDR1 LGHNA and CDR2 YSLEER. The DNA of the CDR3 is TGCGCCAGCAGCCAAGAAACCGGGACTCACAATGAGCAGTTCTTC. Protein: CASSQETGTHNEQFF.

The gene calls are TRBV5-6 and TRBJ1-1; D is possibly TRBD1 (6 bases). This CDR3 spans 14 amino acids. Trimming left V 4 bases short and J 5 bases short, with 15 bases between. From germline, CDR1 is SGHDT and CDR2 YYEEEE. Here the CDR3 DNA reads TGTGCCAGCAGCAATGGATACAGGGCGACTGAAGCTTTCTTT. Its translation is CASSNGYRATEAFF.

The chain carries TRBV4-1 and TRBJ2-1, with unresolved D. V lost 0 bases and J 5 bases, leaving 5 bases between the germline ends. The CDR3 spans 13 residues. CDR1 is MGHRA, CDR2 YSYEKL, per germline. This CDR3 reads CASSQEPNNEQFF. DNA of the CDR3: TGCGCCAGCAGCCAAGAACCGAACAATGAGCAGTTCTTC.

CDR3 amino acids: CASSLARSTETQYF. DNA for the CDR3: TGTGCCAGCAGCTTGGCTAGAAGTACGGAGACCCAGTACTTC. V usage is TRBV7-8 and J usage is TRBJ2-5, with unresolved D. This CDR3 region has 14 residues. The ends were cut back, 3 bases at V and 5 bases at J, with 13 bases in the middle. CDR1 is SGHVS, CDR2 FQNEAQ, per germline.

The chain recombines TRBV5-8 with TRBJ2-7, with TRBD1 matching over 8 bases. The CDR3 covers 15 residues. The germline CDR1 and CDR2 sequences are SGHTS and YDEGEE. The V segment lost 2 bases and the J segment 4 bases; nucleotides outside the gene matches: 8. As DNA, the CDR3 is TGTGCCAGCAGCTTTCGTTCAGGGGGCGTATACGAGCAGTACTTC. Its translation: CASSFRSGGVYEQYF. Full variable domain (missing parts from reference TRBV5-8 and TRBJ2-7): EAGVTQSPTHLIKTRGQQATLRCSPISGHTSVYWYQQALGLGLQFLLWYDEGEERNRGNFPPRFSGRQFPNYSSELNVNALELEDSALYLCASSFRSGGVYEQYFGPGTRLTVT.

The chain combines TRBV19 with TRBJ2-1, with 9 bases matching TRBD1. Germline trimming cut 9 bases from V and 3 bases from J; bases unmatched to any gene: 6. The CDR3 is made up of 14 amino acids. Germline lookup yields CDR1 LNHDA and CDR2 SQIVND (reference sequence). CDR3 sequence reads: CASNRQGGYNEQFF. In DNA, the CDR3 is TGTGCCAGCAACAGACAGGGGGGCTACAATGAGCAGTTCTTC. The full variable domain, rest sourced from reference TRBV19 and TRBJ2-1, is DGGITQSPKYLFRKEGQNVTLSCEQNLNHDAMYWYRQDPGQGLRLIYYSQIVNDFQKGDIAEGYSVSREKKESFPLTVTSAQKNPTAFYLCASNRQGGYNEQFFGPGTRLTVL.

The chain employs TRBV4-2 and TRBJ2-1, with 10 nucleotides matching TRBD2. The germline V gene encodes CDR1 LGHNA and CDR2 YNFKEQ. The CDR3 has 18 amino acids. The trim removed 0 bases at V and 6 bases at J, leaving 11 bases unmatched. In DNA form, the CDR3 reads TGTGCCAGCAGCCAAGAAGCCCTAGCGGGAGATGATGGCAATGAGCAGTTCTTC. It yields the protein CASSQEALAGDDGNEQFF.

The gene calls are TRBV15 and TRBJ1-2; a possible D gene is TRBD1 (6 bases). The CDR3 totals 17 residues. V lost 0 bases, J lost 0 bases, and 14 bases lay in between. CDR1 LNHNV and CDR2 YYDKDF come from the germline V gene (reference sequence). In DNA form, the CDR3 reads TGTGCCACCAGCAGAGATCTGGGGGCTTTAGCTAACTATGGCTACACCTTC. Protein: CATSRDLGALANYGYTF.

The rearrangement uses TRBV6-1 and TRBJ2-7; D not resolved. This CDR3 spans 13 amino acids. Germline V gene lookup returns CDR1 MNHNS and CDR2 SASEGT. Between the trimmed V and J ends, which lost 6 bases and 2 bases, there was a span of 11 bases. DNA for the CDR3: TGTGCCAGCAGCCACGACCGGGCCTACGAGCAGTACTTC. Translation: CASSHDRAYEQYF.